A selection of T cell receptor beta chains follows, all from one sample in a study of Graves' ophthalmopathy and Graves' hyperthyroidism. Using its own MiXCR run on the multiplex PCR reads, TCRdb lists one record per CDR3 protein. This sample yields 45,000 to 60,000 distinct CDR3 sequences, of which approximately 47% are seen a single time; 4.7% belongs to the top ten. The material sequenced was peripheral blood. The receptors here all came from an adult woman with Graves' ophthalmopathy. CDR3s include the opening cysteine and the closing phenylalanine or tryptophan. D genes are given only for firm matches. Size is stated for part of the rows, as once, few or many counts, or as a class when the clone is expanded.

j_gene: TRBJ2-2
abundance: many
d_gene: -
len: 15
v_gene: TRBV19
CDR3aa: CASSTGQTPSGELFF
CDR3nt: TGTGCCAGTAGTACAGGACAGACCCCAAGCGGGGAGCTGTTTTTT

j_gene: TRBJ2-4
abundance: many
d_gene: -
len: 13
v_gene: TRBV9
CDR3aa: CASSVAGKDIQYF
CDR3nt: TGTGCCAGCAGCGTTGCGGGGAAGGACATTCAGTACTTC

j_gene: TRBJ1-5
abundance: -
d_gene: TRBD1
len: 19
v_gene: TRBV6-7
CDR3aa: CASSRGQARPLHSNQPQHF
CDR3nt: TGTGCCAGCAGCCGGGGACAGGCAAGACCTTTGCATAGCAATCAGCCCCAGCATTTT

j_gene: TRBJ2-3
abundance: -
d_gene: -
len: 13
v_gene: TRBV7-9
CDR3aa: CASMGSKRDTQYF
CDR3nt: TGTGCCAGCATGGGATCTAAGCGAGATACGCAGTATTTT

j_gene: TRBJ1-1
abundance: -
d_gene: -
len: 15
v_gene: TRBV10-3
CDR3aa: CAIRGADSGNTEAFF
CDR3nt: TGTGCCATCAGAGGGGCAGACTCTGGAAACACTGAAGCTTTCTTT

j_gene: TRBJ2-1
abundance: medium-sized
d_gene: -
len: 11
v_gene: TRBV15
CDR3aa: CATREYNEQFF
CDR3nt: TGTGCCACCAGGGAGTACAATGAGCAGTTCTTC

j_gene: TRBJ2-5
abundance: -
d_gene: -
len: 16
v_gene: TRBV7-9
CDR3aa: CASSLGFGGREETQYF
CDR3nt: TGTGCCAGCAGCTTGGGGTTTGGCGGCAGGGAGGAGACCCAGTACTTC

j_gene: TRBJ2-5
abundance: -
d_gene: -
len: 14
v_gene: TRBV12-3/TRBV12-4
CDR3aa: CASSRTGRKETQYF
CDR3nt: TGTGCCAGCAGCAGAACAGGGAGAAAAGAGACCCAGTACTTC

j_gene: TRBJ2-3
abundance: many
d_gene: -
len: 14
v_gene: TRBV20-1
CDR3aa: CSARERLGSDTQYF
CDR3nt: TGCAGTGCTAGAGAACGACTAGGGAGTGATACGCAGTATTTT

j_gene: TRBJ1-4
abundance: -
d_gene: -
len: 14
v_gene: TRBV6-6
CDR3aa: CTNRREYVDEKLFF
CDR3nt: TGTACCAACAGGAGGGAGTACGTTGATGAAAAACTGTTTTTT

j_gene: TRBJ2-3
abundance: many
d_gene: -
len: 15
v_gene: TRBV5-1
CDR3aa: CASTLAPTRTDTQYF
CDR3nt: TGCGCCAGCACCCTTGCACCTACCCGCACAGATACGCAGTATTTT

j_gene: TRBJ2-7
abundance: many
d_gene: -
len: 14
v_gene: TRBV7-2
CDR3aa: CASSLVGQTYEQYF
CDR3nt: TGTGCCAGCAGCTTAGTTGGTCAGACCTACGAGCAGTACTTC

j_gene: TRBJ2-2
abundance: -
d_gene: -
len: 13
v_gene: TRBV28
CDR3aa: CASGLGVRGELFF
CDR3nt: TGTGCCAGCGGATTAGGGGTTAGGGGGGAGTTGTTTTTT

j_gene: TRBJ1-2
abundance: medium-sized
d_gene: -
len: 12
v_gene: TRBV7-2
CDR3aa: CASSPRGQRYTF
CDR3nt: TGTGCCAGCAGCCCCCGAGGACAGCGCTACACCTTC

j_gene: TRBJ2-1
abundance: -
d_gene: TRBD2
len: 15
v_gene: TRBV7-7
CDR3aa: CASSLEGSGSDEQFF
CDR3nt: TGTGCTAGCAGCTTAGAGGGTAGCGGGAGTGATGAGCAGTTCTTC

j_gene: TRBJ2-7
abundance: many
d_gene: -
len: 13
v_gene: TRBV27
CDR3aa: CASSLVSGYEQYF
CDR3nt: TGTGCCAGCAGTTTGGTTAGCGGTTACGAGCAGTACTTC

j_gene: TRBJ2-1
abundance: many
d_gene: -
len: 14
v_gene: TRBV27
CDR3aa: CASSLRGAYNEQFF
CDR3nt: TGTGCCAGCAGTTTAAGGGGAGCCTACAATGAGCAGTTCTTC

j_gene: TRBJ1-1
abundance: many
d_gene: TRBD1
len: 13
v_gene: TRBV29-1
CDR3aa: CSSPGQGDTEAFF
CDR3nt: TGCAGCTCACCGGGACAGGGAGACACTGAAGCTTTCTTT

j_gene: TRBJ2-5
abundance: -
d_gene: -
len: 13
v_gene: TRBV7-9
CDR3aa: CASSRGMREAQYF
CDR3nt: TGTGCCAGCAGCCGAGGGATGAGGGAGGCCCAGTACTTC

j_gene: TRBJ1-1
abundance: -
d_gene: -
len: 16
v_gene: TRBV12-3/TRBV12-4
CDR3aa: CASSFTGRGMNTEAFF
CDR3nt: TGTGCCAGCAGTTTCACAGGGAGGGGAATGAACACTGAAGCTTTCTTT

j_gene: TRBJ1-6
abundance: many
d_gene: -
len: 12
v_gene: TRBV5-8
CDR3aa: CASASWPRPLHF
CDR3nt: TGTGCCAGCGCCAGCTGGCCCCGGCCCCTCCACTTT

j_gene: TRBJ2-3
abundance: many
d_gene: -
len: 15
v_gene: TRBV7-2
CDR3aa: CASSLTSFSTDTQYF
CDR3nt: TGTGCCAGCAGCTTAACCTCTTTTAGCACAGATACGCAGTATTTT

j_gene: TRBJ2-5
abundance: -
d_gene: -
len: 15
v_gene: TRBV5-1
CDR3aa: CASSLTSFERETQYF
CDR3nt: TGCGCCAGCAGCTTGACTAGCTTTGAACGAGAGACCCAGTACTTC

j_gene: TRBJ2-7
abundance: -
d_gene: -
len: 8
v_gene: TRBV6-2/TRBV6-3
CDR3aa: CASAKQYF
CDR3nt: TGTGCCAGCGCTAAACAGTACTTC

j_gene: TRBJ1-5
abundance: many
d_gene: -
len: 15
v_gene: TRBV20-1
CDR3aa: CSASPIPGENQPQHF
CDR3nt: TGCAGTGCCTCACCTATACCAGGGGAGAATCAGCCCCAGCATTTT

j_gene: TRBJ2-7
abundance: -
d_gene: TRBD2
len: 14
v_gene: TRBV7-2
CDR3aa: CASRPGLADYEQYF
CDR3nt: TGTGCCAGCAGACCGGGACTAGCGGACTACGAGCAGTACTTC